This TCR beta chain was sequenced for a study of T-cell memory formation after mild COVID-19. General observations from the study: Contracting clones from day 15 to 85 had balanced CD4/CD8; later expanders favoured CD4+. CM and EM subsets held most contracting CD4+ clones; EMRA held CD8+ ones.

With respect to this clonotype: Its matching antigen is unknown.

From 5'RACE with constant-segment primers came TCR alpha and TCR beta cDNA libraries that carried sample barcodes and UMIs. TCRdb reanalysed the 5' RACE reads using MiXCR and keeps one entry per CDR3 protein. There are 300,000 to 350,000 distinct CDR3 sequences in the sample; 13% to 15% occur only once, and approximately 22% lies in the top ten. The sequenced material came from PBMCs or a T cell subset sorted from them (not recorded which). This receptor was taken from a man aged 18 to 30 who had mild COVID-19 (a few samples of this study predate the infection). Cell type and time point are not known.

For the CDR3, the DNA is TGTGCCAGCAGCACGCGACAGGGGCCGAGCAATGAGCAGTTCTTC. This codes for CASSTRQGPSNEQFF. The chain joins TRBV7-2 to TRBJ2-1, with TRBD1 identical over 8 bases. The CDR3 is made up of 15 amino acids. The germline V gene has CDR1 SGHTA and CDR2 FQGNSA. Losses at the gene ends were 5 bases for V and 6 bases for J; bases not matched to a gene: 9. Combining the CDR3 with reference TRBV7-2 and TRBJ2-1 gives the whole variable domain GAGVSQSPSNKVTEKGKDVELRCDPISGHTALYWYRQSLGQGLEFLIYFQGNSAPDKSGLPSDRFSAERTGGSVSTLTIQRTQQEDSAVYLCASSTRQGPSNEQFFGPGTRLTVL.